This TCR beta chain appears in the sequencing data of a study of cytomegalovirus exposure and HLA in healthy donors. Whole-study context: In an earlier analysis, around 120 million unique TCR beta sequences were found from some 170 million T cells. When 300 to 500 donors were genotyped, roughly 80% of them were found to fall in the Caucasian-associated ancestry cluster.

On this clone: Its antigen is not known.

Study-wide points: TCR beta chains numbering some 150 were designated cytomegalovirus-associated. Differences between HLA loci emerged in a later analysis of TCR association rates, with DRB1 most and HLA-C fewest.

This CDR3 is 15 amino acids long. The V gene's germline CDR1 is MNHEY and CDR2 SVGAGI. Trimming cost V 2 bases and J 4 bases; bases outside gene matches: 0. Vbeta (60) and Jbeta (13) primers were used in the PCR. Here immunoSEQ multiplex PCR was the method, and the copy in TCRdb shows in-frame clones only, minus some. The data contain about 130,000 clones, approximately 80% of them seen just once; the ten biggest clones take up about 11%. The gene calls are TRBV6-5 and TRBJ2-2; 11 bases are shared with TRBD1. The sequence was obtained from a male donor in good health and CMV-seropositive. Input material: PBMCs. The CDR3 DNA follows: TGTGCCAGCAGTTACGGGACAGGGGGCACCGGGGAGCTGTTTTTT. Its translation is CASSYGTGGTGELFF.